These T cell receptor beta chains were read from a single sample in a study of blood T cell repertoires in COVID-19. Measured with immunoSEQ multiplex PCR; TCRdb has only the in-frame clones, and not every one. The profile shows roughly 94,000 clones, around 80% of them singletons. The sequenced sample consisted of peripheral blood. The receptor source for this set is a man aged 60-69 years with acute or convalescent COVID-19. Each CDR3 is given with its conserved first and last residue. Fields, in order: J gene, V gene, clone size, D gene, CDR3 protein, CDR3 DNA. D genes are given only for firm matches. Expanded clones are given a class, and other clones once, few, many or no size at all.

TRBJ1-5,TRBV13,-,-,CASSPRTRHQPQHF,TGTGCCAGCAGCCCAAGGACAAGACATCAGCCCCAGCATTTT
TRBJ1-6,TRBV3-1/TRBV3-2,once,-,CASSQGLSSYNSPLHF,TGTGCCAGCAGCCAAGGTCTTAGCTCCTATAATTCACCCCTCCACTTT
TRBJ2-7,TRBV2,-,TRBD1,CASRGDRNSPLSYF,TGTGCCAGCAGGGGGGACAGAAATTCACCACTCTCGTACTTC
TRBJ2-3,TRBV6-2/TRBV6-3,-,-,CASSLPRGPKYF,TGTGCCAGCAGTTTACCCAGGGGCCCAAAGTATTTT
TRBJ2-2,TRBV28,once,-,CASSPHWGENTGELFF,TGTGCCAGCAGTCCCCATTGGGGGGAGAACACCGGGGAGCTGTTTTTT
TRBJ1-6,TRBV6-5,-,TRBD1,CANTAQGDSPLHF,TGTGCCAACACGGCCCAGGGGGATTCACCCCTCCACTTT
TRBJ1-3,TRBV7-9,-,-,CASSSGDRFGNTIYF,TGTGCCAGCAGCTCCGGCGACAGATTTGGAAACACCATATATTTT
TRBJ1-3,TRBV28,-,TRBD1,CASTQPRDRGSGNTIYF,TGTGCCAGCACTCAACCCCGGGACAGGGGTTCTGGAAACACCATATATTTT
TRBJ2-3,TRBV9,-,TRBD1,CASSVVGDSSTDTQYF,TGTGCCAGCAGCGTAGTCGGGGACAGTAGCACAGATACGCAGTATTTT
TRBJ1-2,TRBV28,-,TRBD1,CASSPGTGFGNYGYTF,TGTGCCAGCAGTCCCGGGACAGGGTTCGGTAACTATGGCTACACCTTC
TRBJ1-1,TRBV7-9,-,TRBD1,CASSLGQGVDAFF,TGTGCCAGCAGCTTAGGACAGGGGGTAGACGCTTTCTTT
TRBJ2-5,TRBV6-5,-,-,CASSYGQQLQETQYF,TGTGCCAGCAGTTACGGGCAGCAACTGCAAGAGACCCAGTACTTC
TRBJ1-2,TRBV24-1,-,-,CATSSWRVDGYTF,TGTGCCACCAGTTCCTGGAGGGTAGATGGCTACACCTTC
TRBJ2-6,TRBV7-2,-,-,CASSVRTAPSGANVLTF,TGTGCCAGCAGCGTACGGACAGCCCCCTCTGGGGCCAACGTCCTGACTTTC
TRBJ2-3,TRBV18,-,TRBD1,CASSDRVTDTQYF,TGTGCCAGCTCAGACAGGGTTACAGATACGCAGTATTTT
TRBJ2-6,TRBV15,-,-,CATSRVLSSGANVLTF,TGTGCCACCAGCCGGGTCCTTAGCTCTGGGGCCAACGTCCTGACTTTC
TRBJ1-1,TRBV27,-,TRBD1,CASRRTGFNTEAFF,TGTGCCAGCAGGAGGACAGGGTTTAACACTGAAGCTTTCTTT
TRBJ1-5,TRBV7-8,-,-,CASSLLGGLSVQPQHF,TGTGCCAGCAGCTTATTGGGCGGGTTGAGTGTTCAGCCCCAGCATTTT
TRBJ2-3,TRBV30,-,TRBD2,CAWSVGGGLTDTQYF,TGTGCCTGGAGTGTGGGGGGGGGACTCACAGATACGCAGTATTTT
TRBJ2-7,TRBV7-2,few,TRBD2,CASSLDLAGSYEQYF,TGTGCCAGCAGCTTAGATTTAGCGGGGTCCTACGAGCAGTACTTC
TRBJ2-2,TRBV7-9,once,-,CASSSDRRGVTGELFF,TGTGCCAGCAGCTCCGATAGGCGCGGCGTGACCGGGGAGCTGTTTTTT
TRBJ1-2,TRBV11-2,once,-,CASSFLTGWAYGYTF,TGTGCCAGCAGCTTCCTCACAGGGTGGGCCTATGGCTACACCTTC
TRBJ2-5,TRBV2,few,TRBD1,CASSKDRAQETQYF,TGTGCCAGCAGTAAGGACAGGGCACAAGAGACCCAGTACTTC
TRBJ1-6,TRBV7-2,-,-,CASSLQTRNNSPLHF,TGTGCCAGCAGCTTACAAACAAGAAATAATTCACCCCTCCACTTT
TRBJ2-7,TRBV27,few,-,CASRTGAYEQYF,TGTGCCAGCCGCACAGGAGCCTACGAGCAGTACTTC
TRBJ1-6,TRBV6-6,-,-,CASGRGGQNSPLHF,TGTGCCAGCGGGAGGGGGGGGCAGAATTCACCCCTCCACTTT
TRBJ2-5,TRBV7-6,once,TRBD2,CASSHKTSGGNETQYF,TGTGCCAGCAGCCACAAGACTAGCGGGGGGAATGAGACCCAGTACTTC
TRBJ2-5,TRBV25-1,-,TRBD2,CASSEGLAIETQYF,TGTGCCAGCAGTGAGGGACTAGCGATTGAGACCCAGTACTTC
TRBJ2-7,TRBV30,-,-,CAWSGAKDEQYF,TGTGCCTGGAGTGGAGCGAAAGACGAGCAGTACTTC
TRBJ1-6,TRBV9,-,TRBD1,CASSATGQDHSPLHF,TGTGCCAGCAGCGCCACGGGACAGGACCATTCACCCCTCCACTTT
TRBJ1-4,TRBV19,few,-,CASSRYRSTNEKLFF,TGTGCCAGTAGTAGATACAGATCAACTAATGAAAAACTGTTTTTT
TRBJ2-1,TRBV9,-,-,CASSIDRTTSDEQFF,TGTGCCAGCAGCATCGATCGGACTACCTCGGATGAGCAGTTCTTC
TRBJ1-2,TRBV15,-,-,CATSRDGWGDPSYGYTF,TGTGCCACCAGCAGAGATGGGTGGGGGGACCCTTCTTATGGCTACACCTTC
TRBJ1-5,TRBV23-1,once,-,CASSQWVRGTGNQPQHF,TGCGCCAGCAGTCAATGGGTCAGAGGAACGGGCAATCAGCCCCAGCATTTT
TRBJ2-1,TRBV11-3,-,TRBD1,CASSVTGGNEQFF,TGTGCCAGCAGCGTCACAGGGGGCAATGAGCAGTTCTTC
TRBJ2-1,TRBV3-1/TRBV3-2,-,-,CASSRGLPSYNEQFF,TGTGCCAGCAGTCGAGGGTTACCCTCCTACAATGAGCAGTTCTTC
TRBJ1-2,TRBV19,-,-,CASSIRQDYGYTF,TGTGCCAGTAGTATAAGACAGGACTATGGCTACACCTTC
TRBJ2-3,TRBV7-8,-,TRBD1,CASSLGAGGLNTQYF,TGTGCCAGCAGCTTAGGGGCAGGGGGCTTGAATACGCAGTATTTT
TRBJ1-5,TRBV24-1,few,-,CATSVSPTGPQHF,TGTGCCACCAGTGTTTCACCGACGGGGCCCCAGCATTTT
TRBJ1-2,TRBV7-9,-,-,CASSFQDRSSYGYTF,TGTGCCAGCAGCTTCCAGGACAGATCGTCCTATGGCTACACCTTC
TRBJ1-4,TRBV5-8,many,-,CASSLVTGRLEKLFF,TGTGCCAGCAGCTTGGTTACAGGGCGGCTTGAAAAACTGTTTTTT
TRBJ1-2,TRBV28,-,-,CASSINYGYTF,TGTGCCAGCAGCATTAACTATGGCTACACCTTC
TRBJ1-5,TRBV15,few,-,CATSTHYPAGSNQPQHF,TGTGCCACCAGCACCCACTACCCGGCGGGGAGCAATCAGCCCCAGCATTTT
TRBJ2-4,TRBV27,-,TRBD1,CASSPPRTGRRAKNIQYF,TGTGCCAGCAGCCCCCCCCGGACAGGGCGAAGAGCCAAAAACATTCAGTACTTC
TRBJ1-2,TRBV6-4,-,-,CASSDSPTGSYGYTF,TGTGCCAGCAGTGACTCGCCGACCGGGAGCTATGGCTACACCTTC
TRBJ2-2,TRBV5-1,-,TRBD1,CASSHGQGNTGELFF,TGCGCCAGCAGCCACGGACAGGGGAACACCGGGGAGCTGTTTTTT
TRBJ1-5,TRBV6-5,-,-,CASRGAVYSNQPQHF,TGTGCCAGCCGCGGGGCGGTTTATAGCAATCAGCCCCAGCATTTT
TRBJ1-5,TRBV6-6,-,-,CASSDAGHPGQPQHF,TGTGCCAGCAGCGACGCAGGGCATCCCGGTCAGCCCCAGCATTTT
TRBJ1-4,TRBV6-5,-,-,CASSYSGQPGDEKLFF,TGTGCCAGCAGTTACTCTGGACAGCCCGGGGATGAAAAACTGTTTTTT
TRBJ1-1,TRBV6-2/TRBV6-3,-,TRBD1,CASSLQGTEAFF,TGTGCCAGCAGTTTACAGGGGACTGAAGCTTTCTTT